The clone carrying this T cell receptor (beta chain) has a count of ten or more. The antigen remains undetermined. This specimen comes from a study of T-cell memory formation after mild COVID-19. Study-wide results and limits: Among clones peaking at day 37 in the second wave, SARS-CoV-2 specificity remained unconfirmed. CD4+ clones that contracted lay mainly in CM and EM; CD8+ ones lay in EMRA.

Germline V gene data show CDR1 as GTSNPN and CDR2 as SVGIG (reference sequence). V was shortened by 1 base and J by 10 bases, with 19 bases between the two germline ends. The CDR3 has 14 residues. Constant-segment primers and 5'RACE yielded cDNA libraries for TCR alpha and TCR beta, each carrying sample barcodes and UMIs. TCRdb used MiXCR to reprocess the 5' RACE reads, holding one entry per CDR3 protein. In the table there are approximately 240,000 distinct CDR3 sequences, about a sixth of which are singletons. This sequence originates from a man younger than 35 who had mild COVID-19 (a few samples of this study predate the infection). Cell type and time point are not known. The chain couples TRBV30 to TRBJ1-1; perhaps TRBD1 as D (5 bases). The material sequenced was PBMCs or a T cell subset sorted from them (not recorded which). The CDR3 DNA sequence: TGTGCCTGGAGTGGTCCTCCTAACAGGATTGGAGCTTTCTTT. Translation gives CAWSGPPNRIGAFF. The variable domain in full, with the rest retrieved from reference TRBV30 and TRBJ1-1, is SQTIHQWPATLVQPVGSPLSLECTVEGTSNPNLYWYRQAAGRGLQLLFYSVGIGQISSEVPQNLSASRPQDRQFILSSKKLLLSDSGFYLCAWSGPPNRIGAFFGQGTRLTVV.